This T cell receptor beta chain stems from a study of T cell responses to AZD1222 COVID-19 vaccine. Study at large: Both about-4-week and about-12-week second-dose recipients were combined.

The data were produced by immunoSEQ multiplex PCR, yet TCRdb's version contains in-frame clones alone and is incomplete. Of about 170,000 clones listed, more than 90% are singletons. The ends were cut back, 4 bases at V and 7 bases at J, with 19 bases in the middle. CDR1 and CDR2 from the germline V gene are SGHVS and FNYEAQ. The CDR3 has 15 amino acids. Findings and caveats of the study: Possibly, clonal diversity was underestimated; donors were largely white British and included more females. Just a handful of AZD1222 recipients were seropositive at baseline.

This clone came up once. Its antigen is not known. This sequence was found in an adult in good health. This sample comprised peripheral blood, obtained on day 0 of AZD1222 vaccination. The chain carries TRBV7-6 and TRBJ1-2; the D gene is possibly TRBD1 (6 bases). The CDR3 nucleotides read TGTGCCAGCAGCTCCGATACAGGGAATAGGTTTGGCTACACCTTC. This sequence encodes CASSSDTGNRFGYTF.